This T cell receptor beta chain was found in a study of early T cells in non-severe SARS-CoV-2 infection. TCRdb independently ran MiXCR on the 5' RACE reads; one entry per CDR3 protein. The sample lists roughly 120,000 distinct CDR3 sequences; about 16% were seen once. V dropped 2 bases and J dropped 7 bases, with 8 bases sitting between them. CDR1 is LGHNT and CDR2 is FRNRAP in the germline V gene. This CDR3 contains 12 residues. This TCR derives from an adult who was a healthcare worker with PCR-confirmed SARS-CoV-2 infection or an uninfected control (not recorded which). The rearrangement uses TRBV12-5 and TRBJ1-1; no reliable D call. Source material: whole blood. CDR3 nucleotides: TGTGCTAGTGGTTTGCGGGAACATGAAGCTTTCTTT. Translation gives CASGLREHEAFF. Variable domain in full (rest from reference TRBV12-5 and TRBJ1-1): DARVTQTPRHKVTEMGQEVTMRCQPILGHNTVFWYRQTMMQGLELLAYFRNRAPLDDSGMPKDRFSAEMPDATLATLKIQPSEPRDSAVYFCASGLREHEAFFGQGTRLTVV.